This record looks at one T cell receptor (beta chain) sequence and its context. The antigen is unknown. MiXCR, applied by TCRdb to the 5' RACE reads, yields one record per CDR3 protein. The profile shows around 770,000 distinct CDR3 sequences, 15% to 20% of them singletons. This record comes from a study of CD8 T cells in ankylosing spondylitis. Study-level points and caveats: In ankylosing spondylitis blood, a motif of fewer than 10 highly homologous TCR beta variants appeared characteristic.

CDR3 length: 12 residues. Germline V gives CDR1 MNHEY, CDR2 SMNVEV (reference sequence). The junction had 0 bases not matched to a gene; V was cut back by 5 bases and J by 7 bases. The clonotype comes from a male donor with ankylosing spondylitis. Sequencing was done on a sample of blood, either unsorted or a sorted T cell fraction (not recorded which). The rearrangement links TRBV27 to TRBJ1-2; 11 bases line up with TRBD1. CDR3 DNA sequence: TGTGCCAGCAGTGGGACAGGGGGTGGCTACACCTTC. Translating it yields CASSGTGGGYTF.